This T cell receptor beta chain was captured in a study of T-cell reconstitution after alpha-beta-depleted transplantation in children. This CDR3 has 18 amino acids. J gave up 1 base and V 3 bases, and 8 bases lay outside the gene matches. CDR1 and CDR2 (germline): SGDLS, YYNGEE. The table lists this clonotype with many counts. Unique molecular identifiers were incorporated into the prepared TCRbeta library. Via MiXCR, TCRdb re-called the PCR reads, giving one row per CDR3 protein. Of some 240,000 distinct CDR3 sequences listed, 7.5% to 10% are singletons. The source is a human donor who donated a stem cell graft to a child with SCID. J is TRBJ2-3 and V is TRBV9; the match to TRBD2 covers 13 bases. Sequencing used PBMCs from the stem cell graft donor, obtained from the stem cell graft. Written as DNA, the CDR3 is TGTGCCAGCAGCGCACTAGCGGGGGGGCTTTCCGGCACAGATACGCAGTATTTT. Its translation: CASSALAGGLSGTDTQYF.